This T cell receptor (beta chain) derives from a study of blood T cell repertoires in COVID-19. The overall study: From the United States, Italy and Spain came samples of acute and convalescent COVID-19.

This clone was seen only a few times. Germline CDR1 DFQATT, CDR2 SNEGSKA (reference sequence). V lost 3 bases and J 2 bases, leaving 8 bases between the germline ends. This CDR3 has 12 amino acids. This table comes from immunoSEQ multiplex PCR, and its TCRdb copy is limited to in-frame clones, with some not included. The data contain 90,000 to 150,000 clones, roughly three quarters of them singletons. The sample consisted of peripheral blood. The sequence derives from a human donor in a cohort sampled during active COVID-19. The J gene is TRBJ2-7, the V gene TRBV20-1; TRBD1 might be the D (5 bases). The CDR3 spells CSASSTAYEQYF. CDR3 coding DNA: TGCAGTGCTAGTTCGACAGCCTACGAGCAGTACTTC.